One and the same sample provided the 24 T cell receptor beta chains below, sequenced in a study of blood T cell repertoires in COVID-19. Generated by immunoSEQ multiplex PCR, the TCRdb table keeps only in-frame clones and is missing some. The repertoire holds about 140,000 clones, 80% to 85% seen once, with about 5.2% in the top ten. What was sequenced was PBMCs or T cells enriched from blood (not recorded which). The source of these receptors is a man in his 70s who had been exposed to COVID-19.

This chain connects TRBV7-2 to TRBJ2-7; 14 bases are a match to TRBD2. The CDR3 totals 16 residues. Germline lookup yields CDR1 SGHTA and CDR2 FQGNSA. Trimming removed 3 bases from V and 4 bases from J; junction bases left unmatched: 5. As DNA, the CDR3 is TGTGCCAGCAGCTTGCAGGGGACTAGCGGGAGTTACGAGCAGTACTTC. This translates into CASSLQGTSGSYEQYF.

The chain employs TRBV4-3 and TRBJ1-2; 7 bases fit TRBD1. V dropped 0 bases and J dropped 7; count of bases not matched to a gene: 11. This CDR3 is built from 16 residues. Looked up from germline, CDR1 is LGHNA and CDR2 is YSLEER. CDR3 in DNA: TGCGCCAGCAGCCAAGAGTCGGGCAGGGGGTCTGGTGGCTACACCTTC. Translation: CASSQESGRGSGGYTF.

The V and J genes are TRBV30 and TRBJ2-7; D may be TRBD1 (5 bases). Trimming took off 6 bases at V and 3 bases at J, with 12 bases between the two ends. The CDR3 runs to 12 residues. Germline V gene data show CDR1 as GTSNPN and CDR2 as SVGIG (reference sequence). The CDR3 sequence: CACTGQVYEQYF. The CDR3 DNA follows: TGTGCCTGCACTGGACAAGTCTACGAGCAGTACTTC.

This rearrangement joins TRBV11-1 to TRBJ2-3; 12 nucleotides agree with TRBD2. J lost 3 bases, V lost 6 bases, and 1 base had no gene match. Germline V gene data show CDR1 as SGHAT and CDR2 as FQDESV (reference sequence). The CDR3 loop spans 14 amino acids. In DNA, the CDR3 is TGTGCCAGCAGACTAGCGGGGGGTACAGATACGCAGTATTTT. It is translated as CASRLAGGTDTQYF. The entire variable domain, with the rest obtained from reference TRBV11-1 and TRBJ2-3, is as follows: EAEVAQSPRYKITEKSQAVAFWCDPISGHATLYWYRQILGQGPELLVQFQDESVVDDSQLPKDRFSAERLKGVDSTLKIQPAELGDSAMYLCASRLAGGTDTQYFGPGTRLTVL.

The DNA of the CDR3 is TGTGCCAGCAGCTTGGTGAGCGGAACAACCTACGAGCAGTACTTC. It specifies CASSLVSGTTYEQYF. V is TRBV5-4 and J is TRBJ2-7; a possible D gene is TRBD2 (5 bases). The CDR3 consists of 15 residues. Per the germline V gene, CDR1 is SGHNT and CDR2 is YYREEE (reference sequence). Trimming cost V 0 bases and J 2 bases, with 12 bases left between them.

The chain links TRBV6-5 to TRBJ1-5; no clear D. Trimming pared 2 bases from V and 3 bases from J, leaving 5 bases between. Per the germline V gene, CDR1 is MNHEY and CDR2 is SVGAGI. This CDR3 has 13 amino acids. The CDR3 spells CASSYSLNQPQHF. As DNA, the CDR3 is TGTGCCAGCAGTTACAGCCTCAATCAGCCCCAGCATTTT.

This clone was counted a few times. This chain uses TRBV5-4 with TRBJ2-1; weak D call: TRBD2 (5 bases). The CDR3 is made up of 17 amino acids. The germline V gene has CDR1 SGHNT and CDR2 YYREEE (reference sequence). V dropped 6 bases and J dropped 1 base, with 20 bases sitting between them. The CDR3: CASTPTAGLGSYNEQFF. CDR3 DNA sequence: TGTGCCAGCACACCTACCGCGGGTTTAGGGTCCTACAATGAGCAGTTCTTC.

This clone was observed a single time. V is TRBV19 and J is TRBJ1-3, with 8 bases matching TRBD1. This CDR3 contains 15 residues. Germline V gives CDR1 LNHDA, CDR2 SQIVND (reference sequence). Trimming took 10 bases from V and 1 from J; bases not matched to a gene: 9. For the CDR3, the DNA is TGTGCCACCCAACCGGGACAGGCATCTGGAAACACCATATATTTT. This translates into CATQPGQASGNTIYF.

The J gene is TRBJ1-2, the V gene TRBV7-3; TRBD1 aligns across 10 bases. The V gene's germline CDR1 is SGHTA and CDR2 FQGTGA. V was pared by 0 bases and J by 6 bases, with 4 bases of the junction left unmatched. The CDR3 sequence is 15 residues long. CDR3 DNA: TGTGCCAGCAGCTTAACGGGGACAGGGGATGATGGCTACACCTTC. Its translation: CASSLTGTGDDGYTF. Full variable domain (remainder filled in from reference TRBV7-3 and TRBJ1-2): GAGVSQTPSNKVTEKGKYVELRCDPISGHTALYWYRQSLGQGPEFLIYFQGTGAADDSGLPNDRFFAVRPEGSVSTLKIQRTERGDSAVYLCASSLTGTGDDGYTFGSGTRLTVV.

The chain links TRBV14 to TRBJ1-1; D may be TRBD1 (5 bases). CDR3 length: 14 residues. CDR1 and CDR2 from the germline V gene are SGHDN and FVKESK. The V end lost 3 bases, the J end lost 2 bases, and 10 bases lay between the germline ends. The CDR3 coding sequence is TGTGCCAGCAGCCAGGACACGCCAAACACTGAAGCTTTCTTT. Protein product: CASSQDTPNTEAFF.

This clone came up once. The chain carries TRBV18 and TRBJ1-4; tentative D call: TRBD1 (5 bases). V dropped 6 bases and J dropped 5 bases, with 7 bases sitting between them. There are 12 residues in the CDR3. Germline CDR1 is KGHSH and CDR2 is LQKENI. The CDR3 sequence: CASSGGNEKLFF. CDR3 bases: TGTGCCAGCTCCGGGGGGAATGAAAAACTGTTTTTT. Filled out from reference TRBV18 and TRBJ1-4, the complete variable domain reads NAGVMQNPRHLVRRRGQEARLRCSPMKGHSHVYWYRQLPEEGLKFMVYLQKENIIDESGMPKERFSAEFPKEGPSILRIQQVVRGDSAAYFCASSGGNEKLFFGSGTQLSVL.

The genes are TRBV6-2 or TRBV6-3 and TRBJ2-2; 11 positions match TRBD1. The V and J ends lost 5 bases and 5 bases, in that order; junction bases with no gene match: 10. Germline CDR1 MNHEY, CDR2 SVGEGT. This CDR3 spans 17 amino acids. The DNA of the CDR3 is TGTGCCAGCAGTACCGGACAGGGGGCTGTAAGGACCGGGGAGCTGTTTTTT. It codes for CASSTGQGAVRTGELFF.

The rearrangement links TRBV18 to TRBJ2-2; D is unresolved. This CDR3 is 13 amino acids long. CDR1 KGHSH and CDR2 LQKENI come from the germline V gene. V was cut by 6 bases and J by 1 base, with 6 bases left in between. CDR3 in amino acids: CASSFRNTGELFF. Here the CDR3 DNA reads TGTGCCAGCTCGTTCCGGAACACCGGGGAGCTGTTTTTT. The entire variable domain, with the rest obtained from reference TRBV18 and TRBJ2-2, is as follows: NAGVMQNPRHLVRRRGQEARLRCSPMKGHSHVYWYRQLPEEGLKFMVYLQKENIIDESGMPKERFSAEFPKEGPSILRIQQVVRGDSAAYFCASSFRNTGELFFGEGSRLTVL.

The chain carries TRBV2 and TRBJ1-2; D not certain. The germline V and J ends were trimmed by 5 bases and 7 bases, with 11 bases remaining between them. This CDR3 is 12 amino acids long. CDR1 and CDR2 (germline): SNHLY, FYNNEI. DNA for the CDR3: TGTGCCAGCAGTCTGGAGACTTTTGGCTACACCTTC. It yields the protein CASSLETFGYTF.

The chain joins TRBV15 to TRBJ2-7, with D possibly TRBD1 on 5 matching bases. V lost 0 bases and J lost 7, with 19 bases in between. CDR1 and CDR2 (germline): LNHNV, YYDKDF (reference sequence). The CDR3 totals 16 residues. CDR3 amino acids: CATSRDGAGKNQEQYF. CDR3 bases: TGTGCCACCAGCAGAGATGGGGCAGGGAAGAATCAGGAGCAGTACTTC. The full variable domain, its missing parts supplied by reference TRBV15 and TRBJ2-7, is DAMVIQNPRYQVTQFGKPVTLSCSQTLNHNVMYWYQQKSSQAPKLLFHYYDKDFNNEADTPDNFQSRRPNTSFCFLDIRSPGLGDTAMYLCATSRDGAGKNQEQYFGPGTRLTVT.

The V gene is TRBV19, the J gene TRBJ1-2, with 10 bases that match TRBD1. Germline CDR1 is LNHDA and CDR2 is SQIVND (reference sequence). The CDR3 covers 15 residues. Germline trimming cut 5 bases from V and 8 bases from J; bases unmatched to any gene: 11. The chain's CDR3 is CASSLIPDRGRGYTF. The CDR3, as DNA: TGTGCCAGTAGTCTCATCCCCGACAGGGGGCGAGGCTACACCTTC.

The V gene is TRBV19, the J gene TRBJ1-2, with D unclear. CDR1 LNHDA and CDR2 SQIVND come from the germline V gene (reference sequence). This CDR3 comprises 13 residues. The V gene lost 4 bases and the J gene lost 4 bases, with 10 bases spanning the gap. CDR3 DNA: TGTGCCAGTAGTAGTTCTGGGAGCTATGGCTACACCTTC. Translation: CASSSSGSYGYTF.

The rearrangement links TRBV5-4 to TRBJ2-1; D is uncertain. V dropped 4 bases and J dropped 4 bases, with 15 bases sitting between them. The V gene's germline CDR1 is SGHNT and CDR2 YYREEE (reference sequence). The CDR3 spans 15 residues. The CDR3 DNA is TGTGCCAGCAGCCCTTACCTCGGCGGATACAATGAGCAGTTCTTC. Translating it yields CASSPYLGGYNEQFF.

The rearrangement links TRBV6-2 or TRBV6-3 to TRBJ1-5, with D hard to call. The CDR3 is 13 residues long. V lost 4 bases and J lost 7, with 11 bases in between. Germline CDR1 MNHEY, CDR2 SVGEGT. The CDR3 reads CASSSDGGQPQHF. CDR3 sequence (DNA): TGTGCCAGCAGTTCGGACGGAGGGCAGCCCCAGCATTTT.

This chain links TRBV4-1 with TRBJ1-2; no clear D. Germline V gene lookup returns CDR1 MGHRA and CDR2 YSYEKL. V was clipped by 3 bases and J by 4 bases, with 18 bases between them. This CDR3 is 16 amino acids long. DNA for the CDR3: TGCGCCAGCAGCCAGCTTGTTCTGCCGACATTCTATGGCTACACCTTC. This sequence encodes CASSQLVLPTFYGYTF.

This chain connects TRBV3-1 (or the pseudogene TRBV3-2) to TRBJ1-1, with D maybe TRBD1 (5 bases). The germline gives CDR1 LGHDT, CDR2 YNNKEL (reference sequence). The CDR3 covers 14 residues. The V and J ends lost 5 bases and 6 bases respectively, with 16 bases between them. The CDR3 sequence: CASSSLGGTAEAFF. The CDR3 DNA follows: TGTGCCAGCAGCTCTCTGGGGGGGACGGCTGAAGCTTTCTTT.

This chain uses TRBV4-1 with TRBJ2-2, with 7 bases matching TRBD2. The CDR3 is made up of 13 amino acids. The V segment lost 2 bases and the J segment 6 bases; nucleotides outside the gene matches: 0. The germline gives CDR1 MGHRA, CDR2 YSYEKL. DNA for the CDR3: TGCGCCAGCAGCCAAACTAGCGCCGGGGAGCTGTTTTTT. It encodes CASSQTSAGELFF.

This chain connects TRBV5-5 to TRBJ1-2; no clear D. The CDR3 sequence is 14 residues long. The ends were cut back, 4 bases at V and 8 bases at J, with 18 bases in the middle. In germline, CDR1 is SGHKS, CDR2 YYEKEE (reference sequence). Here the CDR3 DNA reads TGTGCCAGCAGCCCCATGGAGGGATCGTGGGGCTACACCTTC. It encodes CASSPMEGSWGYTF.

This clone showed up many times. The rearrangement links TRBV6-5 to TRBJ2-1; D call uncertain. The V end was cut by 0 bases, the J end by 10 bases, with 10 bases between. Germline CDR1 and CDR2: MNHEY and SVGAGI. The CDR3 has 13 residues. The CDR3 loop is CASSYSILAEQFF. As DNA, the CDR3 is TGTGCCAGCAGTTACTCAATATTGGCCGAGCAGTTCTTC.